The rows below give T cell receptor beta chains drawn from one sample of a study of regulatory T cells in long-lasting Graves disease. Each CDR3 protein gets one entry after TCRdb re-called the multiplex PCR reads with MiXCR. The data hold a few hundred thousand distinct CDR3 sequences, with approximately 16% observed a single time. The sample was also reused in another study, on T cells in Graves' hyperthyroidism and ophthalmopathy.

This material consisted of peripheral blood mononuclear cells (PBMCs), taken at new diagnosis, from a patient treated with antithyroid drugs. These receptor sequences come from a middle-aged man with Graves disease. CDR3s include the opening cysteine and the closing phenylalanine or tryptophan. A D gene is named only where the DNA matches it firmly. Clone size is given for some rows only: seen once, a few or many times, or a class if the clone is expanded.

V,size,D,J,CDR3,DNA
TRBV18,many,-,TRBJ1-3,CASSPRENTIYF,TGTGCCAGCTCACCAAGGGAAAACACCATATATTTT
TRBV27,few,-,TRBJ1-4,CASSLLAAVGGSEKLFF,TGTGCCAGCAGTTTATTAGCCGCGGTAGGAGGGAGTGAAAAACTGTTTTTT
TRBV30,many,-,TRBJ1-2,CAWSVGGGYTF,TGTGCCTGGTCTGTGGGTGGAGGCTACACCTTC
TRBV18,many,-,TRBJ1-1,CASSPTRGENTEAFF,TGTGCCAGCTCACCCACCAGGGGCGAGAACACTGAAGCTTTCTTT
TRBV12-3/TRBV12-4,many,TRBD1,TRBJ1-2,CASRRDSENYGYTF,TGTGCCAGCAGGAGGGACAGCGAAAACTATGGCTACACCTTC
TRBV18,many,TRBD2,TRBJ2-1,CASSPLAGDQGEQFF,TGTGCCAGCTCACCCCTAGCGGGGGACCAGGGTGAGCAGTTCTTC
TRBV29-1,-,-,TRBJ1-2,CSVVGQGFGGYTF,TGCAGCGTTGTAGGTCAGGGGTTTGGTGGCTACACCTTC
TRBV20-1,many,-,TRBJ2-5,CSAPFAAGLETQYF,TGCAGTGCCCCCTTCGCAGCGGGTCTGGAGACCCAGTACTTC
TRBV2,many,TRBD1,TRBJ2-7,CASSGTGGRYEQYF,TGTGCCAGCAGCGGGACAGGGGGACGTTACGAGCAGTACTTC
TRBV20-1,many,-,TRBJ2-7,CSASPTGRAYEQYF,TGCAGTGCTAGTCCTACGGGGCGGGCCTACGAGCAGTACTTC
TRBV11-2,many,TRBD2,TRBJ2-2,CASSLGPGGPNTGELFF,TGTGCCAGCAGCTTAGGGCCGGGGGGGCCCAACACCGGGGAGCTGTTTTTT
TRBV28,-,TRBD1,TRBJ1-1,CASSQGVGTEAFF,TGTGCCAGCAGTCAGGGGGTAGGCACTGAAGCTTTCTTT
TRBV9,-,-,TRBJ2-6,CASSVVSGSGANVLTF,TGTGCCAGCAGCGTAGTCTCGGGGAGCGGGGCCAACGTCCTGACTTTC
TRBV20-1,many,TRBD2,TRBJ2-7,CSARRGGYSYEQYF,TGCAGTGCTAGACGCGGGGGGTACTCCTACGAGCAGTACTTC
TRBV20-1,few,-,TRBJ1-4,CSARDPQGEKLFF,TGCAGTGCTAGAGATCCCCAGGGCGAAAAACTGTTTTTT
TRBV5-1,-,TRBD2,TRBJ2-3,CASSLSLAGVYDTQYF,TGCGCCAGCAGCTTGTCCCTAGCGGGAGTCTATGATACGCAGTATTTT
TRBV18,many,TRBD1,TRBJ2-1,CASSPLGDRGAYNEQFF,TGTGCCAGCTCACCACTTGGGGACAGGGGGGCCTACAATGAGCAGTTCTTC
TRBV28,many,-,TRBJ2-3,CASSSMLAGQNTDTQYF,TGTGCCAGCAGTTCCATGTTGGCGGGACAGAACACAGATACGCAGTATTTT
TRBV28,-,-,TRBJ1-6,CASSLIRDNSPLHF,TGTGCCAGCAGTTTAATTAGGGATAATTCACCCCTCCACTTT
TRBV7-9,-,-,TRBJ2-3,CASSPTRLGDTQYF,TGTGCCAGCAGCCCCACCCGCCTAGGAGATACGCAGTATTTT
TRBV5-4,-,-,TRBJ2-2,CASSLLVTGELFF,TGTGCCAGCAGCTTACTAGTTACCGGGGAGCTGTTTTTT
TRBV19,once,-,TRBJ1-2,CASSISAGPNYGYTF,TGTGCCAGTAGTATAAGCGCAGGGCCTAACTATGGCTACACCTTC